The 13 T cell receptor beta chains given below trace back to one sample, sequenced in a study of Ad26.COV2.S vaccination and SARS-CoV-2 variants. TCRdb keeps only in-frame clones here, not all; method: immunoSEQ multiplex PCR. Of hundreds of thousands of clones listed, roughly 90% are singletons. As to treatment: some 20 received Ad26.COV2.S at low or high dose, single or two shots; several received placebo; per-sample allocation not given. It was on day 63 after the first vaccine or placebo injection that samples were taken. The sequencing here drew on peripheral blood, taken in a trial of Ad26.COV2.S vaccine versus placebo. All receptors come from a person between 18 and 65 years old who received the Ad26.COV2.S COVID-19 vaccine or a placebo.

The chain joins TRBV4-3 to TRBJ1-2; D is unclear. Trimming took off 0 bases at V and 4 bases at J, with 12 bases between the two ends. This CDR3 comprises 15 residues. From germline, CDR1 is LGHNA and CDR2 YSLEER. The CDR3 nucleotides are TGCGCCAGCAGCCAAGATTACGGGCAGCCCTATGGCTACACCTTC. It yields the protein CASSQDYGQPYGYTF.

On this clone: Other nucleotide sequences in the sample specify the same CDR3. The CDR3 loop reads CASSLRGGTDTQYF. The CDR3 DNA reads TGTGCCAGCAGCTTAAGAGGGGGCACAGATACGCAGTATTTT. This chain joins TRBV7-3 and TRBJ2-3; D tentatively fits TRBD1 or TRBD2 (5 bases each). The germline V gene has CDR1 SGHTA and CDR2 FQGTGA. There are 14 residues in the CDR3. V was clipped by 1 base and J by 1 base, with 6 bases between them.

This rearrangement joins TRBV25-1 to TRBJ2-3; TRBD2 aligns across 8 bases. This CDR3 has 17 residues. V was pared by 0 bases and J by 2 bases, with 7 bases of the junction left unmatched. Germline CDR1 and CDR2: MGHDK and SYGVNS. The CDR3 loop reads CASSEYKSGGFTDTQYF. The CDR3 region has the DNA TGTGCCAGCAGTGAATATAAAAGCGGGGGTTTCACAGATACGCAGTATTTT.

The chain recombines TRBV19 with TRBJ2-3; no firm D call. Trimming removed 6 bases at V and 5 bases at J, with 12 bases between. Germline V lookup: CDR1 LNHDA, CDR2 SQIVND (reference sequence). The CDR3 has 13 residues. The CDR3 region is CASRTQALDTQYF. The CDR3 DNA follows: TGTGCCAGTAGGACCCAGGCGCTAGATACGCAGTATTTT. The full variable domain, its missing parts supplied by reference TRBV19 and TRBJ2-3, is DGGITQSPKYLFRKEGQNVTLSCEQNLNHDAMYWYRQDPGQGLRLIYYSQIVNDFQKGDIAEGYSVSREKKESFPLTVTSAQKNPTAFYLCASRTQALDTQYFGPGTRLTVL.

The gene calls are TRBV5-1 and TRBJ2-3, with a tentative D call TRBD2 (5 bases). The V end was cut by 3 bases, the J end by 2 bases, with 13 bases between. This CDR3 comprises 15 residues. Germline V gives CDR1 SGHRS, CDR2 YFSETQ. CDR3 nucleotides: TGCGCCAGCAGCTCACTCGAAGACTACACAGATACGCAGTATTTT. Its translation: CASSSLEDYTDTQYF.

The CDR3 coding sequence is TGCGCCAGCAGCTTTCTGGCTAGCACAGATACGCAGTATTTT. Translated, it gives CASSFLASTDTQYF. The rearrangement joins TRBV5-1 to TRBJ2-3; no definite D call. Per the germline V gene, CDR1 is SGHRS and CDR2 is YFSETQ. V was trimmed by 2 bases and J by 0 bases, leaving 7 bases between them. This CDR3 has 14 amino acids.

A remark on this clone: This sample includes further DNA sequences coding for the same CDR3. This rearrangement joins TRBV5-1 to TRBJ2-7; perhaps TRBD1 as D (7 bases). V lost 0 bases and J 2 bases, leaving 12 bases between the germline ends. This CDR3 contains 15 residues. Germline V gene data show CDR1 as SGHRS and CDR2 as YFSETQ. The CDR3 reads CASSLAGGGTYEQYF. CDR3 nucleotides: TGCGCCAGCAGCTTGGCCGGAGGGGGCACCTACGAGCAGTACTTC.

The chain is built from TRBV27 and TRBJ2-5, with D possibly being TRBD1 (6 bases). This CDR3 is built from 13 residues. CDR1 is MNHEY and CDR2 is SMNVEV in the germline V gene (reference sequence). Trimming left V 6 bases short and J 4 bases short, with 12 bases between. The CDR3 nucleotides are TGTGCCAGCAGAGAGACAGGTCTAGAGACCCAGTACTTC. Protein: CASRETGLETQYF.

This sequence joins TRBV7-2 and TRBJ2-7; D possibly corresponds to TRBD1 (6 bases). This CDR3 region has 13 residues. V gave up 5 bases and J gave up 9 bases, with 17 bases separating them. CDR1 and CDR2 from the germline V gene are SGHTA and FQGNSA. DNA of the CDR3: TGTGCCAGCAGCAACACAGGGTGGACGACGCAGTACTTC. Translated: CASSNTGWTTQYF.

The V and J genes are TRBV6-5 and TRBJ1-4, with D possibly matching TRBD1 (5 bases). Looked up from germline, CDR1 is MNHEY and CDR2 is SVGAGI. The CDR3 extends over 16 amino acids. V was shortened by 0 bases and J by 10 bases, with 18 bases between the two germline ends. CDR3 sequence: CASSYSPQGTQIKLFF. In DNA form, the CDR3 reads TGTGCCAGCAGTTACTCACCCCAGGGAACCCAGATAAAACTGTTTTTT.

This clone was picked up one time. The chain has TRBV15 and TRBJ1-5; no clear D. With 1 base removed from V and 3 bases from J, the gap between germline ends came to 16 bases. The CDR3 has 17 residues. Germline CDR1 and CDR2: LNHNV and YYDKDF (reference sequence). DNA of the CDR3: TGTGCCACCAGCAGAGGGCCATCGGCCTTTCTCAATCAGCCCCAGCATTTT. Its protein product is CATSRGPSAFLNQPQHF.

The rearrangement joins TRBV6-1 to TRBJ2-3; maybe TRBD2 (5 bases). Germline-derived CDR1 and CDR2 are MNHNS and SASEGT. CDR3 length: 17 amino acids. The V end was cut by 2 bases, the J end by 4 bases, with 19 bases between. The CDR3 protein is CASSEFPSELRADTQYF. In DNA form, the CDR3 reads TGTGCCAGCAGTGAATTTCCCTCGGAGTTGAGGGCAGATACGCAGTATTTT.

The V call is TRBV6-4, the J call TRBJ2-1; 7 bases map to TRBD2. Germline V gene data show CDR1 as MRHNA and CDR2 as SNTAGT. The CDR3 loop spans 14 amino acids. After removal of 5 bases from V and 8 bases from J, the junction contained 9 bases not matched to a gene. This CDR3 is CASSQGLGSDEQFF. CDR3 bases: TGTGCCAGCAGTCAAGGACTAGGGTCCGATGAGCAGTTCTTC.